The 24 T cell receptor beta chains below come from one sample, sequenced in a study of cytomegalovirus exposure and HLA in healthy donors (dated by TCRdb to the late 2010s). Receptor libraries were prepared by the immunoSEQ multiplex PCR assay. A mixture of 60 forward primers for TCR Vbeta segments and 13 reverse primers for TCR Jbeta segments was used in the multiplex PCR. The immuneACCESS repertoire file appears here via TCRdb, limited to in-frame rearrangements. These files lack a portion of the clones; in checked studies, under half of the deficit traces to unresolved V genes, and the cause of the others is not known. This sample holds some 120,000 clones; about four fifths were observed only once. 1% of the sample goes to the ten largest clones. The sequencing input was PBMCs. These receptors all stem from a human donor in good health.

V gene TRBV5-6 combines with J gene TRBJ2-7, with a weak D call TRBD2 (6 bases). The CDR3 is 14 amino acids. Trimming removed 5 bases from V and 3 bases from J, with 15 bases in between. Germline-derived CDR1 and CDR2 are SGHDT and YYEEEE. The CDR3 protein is CASRILSGLYEQYF. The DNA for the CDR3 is TGTGCCAGCAGGATACTTAGCGGCCTCTACGAGCAGTACTTC. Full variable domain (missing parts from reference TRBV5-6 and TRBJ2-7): DAGVTQSPTHLIKTRGQQVTLRCSPKSGHDTVSWYQQALGQGPQFIFQYYEEEERQRGNFPDRFSGHQFPNYSSELNVNALLLGDSALYLCASRILSGLYEQYFGPGTRLTVT.

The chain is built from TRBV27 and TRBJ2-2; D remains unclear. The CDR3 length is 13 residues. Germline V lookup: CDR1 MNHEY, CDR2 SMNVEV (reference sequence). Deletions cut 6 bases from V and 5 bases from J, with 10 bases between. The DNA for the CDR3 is TGTGCCAGCAGGACGAAGAGGACCGGGGAGCTGTTTTTT. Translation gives CASRTKRTGELFF.

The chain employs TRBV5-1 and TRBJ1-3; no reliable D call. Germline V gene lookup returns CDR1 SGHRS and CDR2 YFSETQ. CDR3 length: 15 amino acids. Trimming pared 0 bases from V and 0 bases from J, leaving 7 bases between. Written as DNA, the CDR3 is TGCGCCAGCAGCTTGGACCGGTTCTCTGGAAACACCATATATTTT. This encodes CASSLDRFSGNTIYF.

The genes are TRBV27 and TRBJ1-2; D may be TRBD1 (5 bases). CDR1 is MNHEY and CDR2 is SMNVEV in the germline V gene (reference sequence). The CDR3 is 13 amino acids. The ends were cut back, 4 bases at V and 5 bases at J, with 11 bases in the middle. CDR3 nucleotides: TGTGCCAGCAGTTCCCTGGGGGGGTATGGCTACACCTTC. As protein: CASSSLGGYGYTF.

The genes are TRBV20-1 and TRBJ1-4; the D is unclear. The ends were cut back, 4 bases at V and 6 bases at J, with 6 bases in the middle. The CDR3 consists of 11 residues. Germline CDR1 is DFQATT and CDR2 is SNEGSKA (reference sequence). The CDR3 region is CSATFDEKLFF. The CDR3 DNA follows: TGCAGTGCTACATTTGATGAAAAACTGTTTTTT.

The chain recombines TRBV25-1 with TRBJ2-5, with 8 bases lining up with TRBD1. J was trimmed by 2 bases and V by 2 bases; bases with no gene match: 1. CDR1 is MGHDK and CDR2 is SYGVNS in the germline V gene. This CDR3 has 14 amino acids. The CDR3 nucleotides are TGTGCCAGCAGTGAAAACAGGGGGCAAGAGACCCAGTACTTC. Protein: CASSENRGQETQYF.

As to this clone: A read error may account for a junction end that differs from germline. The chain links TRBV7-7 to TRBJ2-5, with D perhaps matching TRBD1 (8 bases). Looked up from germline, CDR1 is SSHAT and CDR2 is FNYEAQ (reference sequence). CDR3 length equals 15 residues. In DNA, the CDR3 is TGTGCTAGCAGCTGGACGGACAGGGAGGGAGAGACCCAGTACTTC. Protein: CASSWTDREGETQYF. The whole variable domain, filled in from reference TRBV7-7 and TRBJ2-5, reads GAGVSQSPRYKVTKRGQDVTLRCDPISSHATLYWYQQALGQGPEFLTYFNYEAQPDKSGLPSDRFSAERPEGSISTLTIQRTEQRDSAMYRCASSWTDREGETQYFGPGTRLLVL.

CDR3 in amino acids: CASSQMGGAKRRTGELFF. The CDR3 DNA follows: TGTGCCAGCAGCCAAATGGGAGGGGCGAAAAGGAGAACCGGGGAGCTGTTTTTT. The V gene is TRBV4-2, the J gene TRBJ2-2, with 7 bases identical to TRBD2. Germline CDR1 reads LGHNA; CDR2 reads YNFKEQ. J lost 5 bases, V lost 2 bases, and 14 bases had no gene match. The CDR3 runs 18 residues.

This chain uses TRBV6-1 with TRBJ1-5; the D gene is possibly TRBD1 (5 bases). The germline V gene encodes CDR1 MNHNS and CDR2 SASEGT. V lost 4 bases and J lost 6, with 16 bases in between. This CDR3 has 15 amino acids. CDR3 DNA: TGTGCCAGCAGTGCACCGACATCCGGGGGTCAGCCCCAGCATTTT. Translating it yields CASSAPTSGGQPQHF.

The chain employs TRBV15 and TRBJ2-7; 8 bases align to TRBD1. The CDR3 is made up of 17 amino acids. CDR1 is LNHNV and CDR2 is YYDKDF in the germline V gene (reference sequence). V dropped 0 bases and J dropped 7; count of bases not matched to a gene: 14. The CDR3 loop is CATSRDGAGQDLGEQYF. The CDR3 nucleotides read TGTGCCACCAGCAGAGATGGGGCGGGACAGGATTTGGGGGAGCAGTACTTC.

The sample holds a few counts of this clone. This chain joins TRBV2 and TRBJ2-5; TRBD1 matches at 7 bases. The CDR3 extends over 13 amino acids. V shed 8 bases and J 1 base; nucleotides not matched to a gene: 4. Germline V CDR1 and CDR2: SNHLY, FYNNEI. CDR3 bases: TGTGCCAGCCAGGGACAGCGCCAAGAGACCCAGTACTTC. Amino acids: CASQGQRQETQYF. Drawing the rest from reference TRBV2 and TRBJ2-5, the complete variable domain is EPEVTQTPSHQVTQMGQEVILRCVPISNHLYFYWYRQILGQKVEFLVSFYNNEISEKSEIFDDQFSVERPDGSNFTLKIRSTKLEDSAMYFCASQGQRQETQYFGPGTRLLVL.

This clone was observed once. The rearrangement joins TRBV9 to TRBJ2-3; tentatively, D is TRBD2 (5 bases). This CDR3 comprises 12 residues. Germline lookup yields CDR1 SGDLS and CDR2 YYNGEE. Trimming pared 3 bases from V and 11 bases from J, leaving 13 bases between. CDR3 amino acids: CASSGTALGQYF. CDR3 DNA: TGTGCCAGCAGCGGGACTGCCCTGGGGCAGTATTTT.

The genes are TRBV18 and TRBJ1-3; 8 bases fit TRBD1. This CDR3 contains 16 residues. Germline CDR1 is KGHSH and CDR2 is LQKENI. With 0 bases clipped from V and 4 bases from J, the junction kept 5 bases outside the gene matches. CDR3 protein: CASSPPPTGVGNTIYF. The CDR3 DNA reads TGTGCCAGCTCACCACCGCCGACAGGGGTCGGAAACACCATATATTTT.

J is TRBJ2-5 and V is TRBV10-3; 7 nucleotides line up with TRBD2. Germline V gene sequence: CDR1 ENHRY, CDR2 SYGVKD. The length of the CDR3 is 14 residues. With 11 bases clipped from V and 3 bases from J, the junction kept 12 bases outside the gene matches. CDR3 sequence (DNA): TGTGCCTCCAGTATCGCGGGGGATAAAGAGACCCAGTACTTC. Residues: CASSIAGDKETQYF.

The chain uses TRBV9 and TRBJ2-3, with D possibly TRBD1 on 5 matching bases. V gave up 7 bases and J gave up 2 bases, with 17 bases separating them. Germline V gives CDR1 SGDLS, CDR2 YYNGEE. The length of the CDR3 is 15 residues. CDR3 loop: CASGSGAVDTDTQYF. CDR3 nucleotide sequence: TGTGCCAGCGGTTCTGGGGCCGTGGACACAGATACGCAGTATTTT.

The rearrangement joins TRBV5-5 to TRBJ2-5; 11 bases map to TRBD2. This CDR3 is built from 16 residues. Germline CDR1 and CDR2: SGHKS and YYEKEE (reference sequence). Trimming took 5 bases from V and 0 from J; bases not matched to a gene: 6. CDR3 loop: CASSPTSGGYQETQYF. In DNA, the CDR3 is TGTGCCAGCAGTCCAACTAGCGGGGGCTACCAAGAGACCCAGTACTTC. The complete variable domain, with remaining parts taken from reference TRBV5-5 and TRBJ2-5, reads DAGVTQSPTHLIKTRGQQVTLRCSPISGHKSVSWYQQVLGQGPQFIFQYYEKEERGRGNFPDRFSARQFPNYSSELNVNALLLGDSALYLCASSPTSGGYQETQYFGPGTRLLVL.

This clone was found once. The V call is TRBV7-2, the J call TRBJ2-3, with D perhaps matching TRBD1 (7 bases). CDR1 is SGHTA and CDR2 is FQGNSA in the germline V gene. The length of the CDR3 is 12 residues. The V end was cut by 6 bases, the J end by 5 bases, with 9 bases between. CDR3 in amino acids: CASSQGGDTQYF. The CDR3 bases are TGTGCCAGCAGTCAGGGGGGAGATACGCAGTATTTT. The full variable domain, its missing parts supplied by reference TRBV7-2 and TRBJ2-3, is GAGVSQSPSNKVTEKGKDVELRCDPISGHTALYWYRQSLGQGLEFLIYFQGNSAPDKSGLPSDRFSAERTGGSVSTLTIQRTQQEDSAVYLCASSQGGDTQYFGPGTRLTVL.

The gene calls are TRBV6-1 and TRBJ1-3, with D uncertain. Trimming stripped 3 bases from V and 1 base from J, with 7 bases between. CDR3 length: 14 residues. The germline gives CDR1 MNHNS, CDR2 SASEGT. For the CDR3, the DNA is TGTGCCAGCAGTGAGGCGGGGTCTGGAAACACCATATATTTT. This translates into CASSEAGSGNTIYF.

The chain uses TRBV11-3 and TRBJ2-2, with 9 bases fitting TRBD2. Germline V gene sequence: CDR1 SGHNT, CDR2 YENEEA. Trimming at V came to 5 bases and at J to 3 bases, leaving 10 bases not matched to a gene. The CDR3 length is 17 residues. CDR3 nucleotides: TGTGCCAGCAGCCCCACCCCTAGCGGGGATTACACCGGGGAGCTGTTTTTT. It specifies CASSPTPSGDYTGELFF.

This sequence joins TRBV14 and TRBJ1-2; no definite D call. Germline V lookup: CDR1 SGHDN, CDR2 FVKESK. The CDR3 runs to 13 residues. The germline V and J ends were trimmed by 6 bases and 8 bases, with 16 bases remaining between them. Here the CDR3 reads CASSRPSHGGYTF. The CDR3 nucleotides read TGTGCCAGCAGTCGGCCCAGCCACGGGGGCTACACCTTC.

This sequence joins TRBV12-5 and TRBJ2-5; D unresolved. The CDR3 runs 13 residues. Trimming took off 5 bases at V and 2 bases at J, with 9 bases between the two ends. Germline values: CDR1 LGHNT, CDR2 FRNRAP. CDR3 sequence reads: CASGGDLQETQYF. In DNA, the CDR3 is TGTGCTAGTGGTGGCGACTTGCAAGAGACCCAGTACTTC.

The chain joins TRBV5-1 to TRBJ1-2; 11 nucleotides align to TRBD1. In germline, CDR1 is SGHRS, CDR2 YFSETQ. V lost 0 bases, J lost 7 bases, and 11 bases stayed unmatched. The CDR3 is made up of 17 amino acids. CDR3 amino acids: CASSLGADPGQGVGYTF. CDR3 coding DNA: TGCGCCAGCAGCTTGGGAGCCGACCCGGGACAGGGGGTTGGCTACACCTTC.

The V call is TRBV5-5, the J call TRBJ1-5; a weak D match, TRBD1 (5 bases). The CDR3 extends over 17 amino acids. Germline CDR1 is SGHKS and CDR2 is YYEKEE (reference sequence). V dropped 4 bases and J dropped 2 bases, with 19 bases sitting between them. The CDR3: CASSVMAMKGGNQPQHF. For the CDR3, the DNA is TGTGCCAGCAGCGTGATGGCAATGAAAGGGGGCAATCAGCCCCAGCATTTT.

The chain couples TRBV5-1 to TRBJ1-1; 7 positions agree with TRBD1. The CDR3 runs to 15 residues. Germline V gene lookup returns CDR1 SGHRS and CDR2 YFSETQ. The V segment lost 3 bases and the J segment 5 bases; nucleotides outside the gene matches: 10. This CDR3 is CASSSPSGGLTEAFF. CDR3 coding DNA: TGCGCCAGCAGCTCCCCTTCAGGGGGTTTAACTGAAGCTTTCTTT.